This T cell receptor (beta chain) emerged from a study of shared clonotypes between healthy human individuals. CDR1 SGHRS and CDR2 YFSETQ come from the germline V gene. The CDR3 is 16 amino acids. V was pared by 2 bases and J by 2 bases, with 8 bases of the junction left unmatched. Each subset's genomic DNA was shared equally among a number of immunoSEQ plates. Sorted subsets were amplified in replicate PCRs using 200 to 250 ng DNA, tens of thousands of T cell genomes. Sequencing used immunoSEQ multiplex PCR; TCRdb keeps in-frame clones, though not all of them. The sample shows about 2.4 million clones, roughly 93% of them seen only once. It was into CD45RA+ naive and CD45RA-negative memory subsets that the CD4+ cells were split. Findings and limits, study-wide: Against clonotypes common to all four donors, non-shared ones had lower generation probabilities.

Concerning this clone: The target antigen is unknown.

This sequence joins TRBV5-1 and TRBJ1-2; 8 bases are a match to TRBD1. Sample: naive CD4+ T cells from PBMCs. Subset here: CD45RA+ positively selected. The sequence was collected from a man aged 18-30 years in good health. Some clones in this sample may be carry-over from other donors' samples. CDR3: CASSLGQGILNYGYTF. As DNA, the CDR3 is TGCGCCAGCAGCTTAGGACAGGGTATCCTGAACTATGGCTACACCTTC. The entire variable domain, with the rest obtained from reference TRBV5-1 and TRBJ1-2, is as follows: KAGVTQTPRYLIKTRGQQVTLSCSPISGHRSVSWYQQTPGQGLQFLFEYFSETQRNKGNFPGRFSGRQFSNSRSEMNVSTLELGDSALYLCASSLGQGILNYGYTFGSGTRLTVV.